This T cell receptor (beta chain) derives from a study of T cells in Graves' hyperthyroidism and ophthalmopathy. Researchers took RNA transcripts and amplified the TCR beta CDR3 regions from them. When the TCR CDR3 underwent first-round RT-PCR, the HTBI primer set was used. MiXCR, applied by TCRdb to the multiplex PCR reads, yields one record per CDR3 protein. In the table there are hundreds of thousands of distinct CDR3 sequences, roughly 15% of which are singletons. A Clinical Activity Score of at least 3, a NOSPECS grade of at least 4 and a duration under 3 months were recorded in the ophthalmopathy patients. The CDR3 length is 14 residues. Trimming left V 3 bases short and J 0 bases short, with 10 bases between. Germline V gene lookup returns CDR1 DFQATT and CDR2 SNEGSKA (reference sequence). Ten or more counts support this clonotype.

The sample was blood. The source is a young man with Graves' ophthalmopathy. V usage is TRBV20-1 and J usage is TRBJ2-3, with TRBD1 as a possible D gene (6 bases). The CDR3 loop is CSASDRRSTDTQYF. The CDR3 nucleotides read TGCAGTGCTAGTGACAGGCGTAGCACAGATACGCAGTATTTT.